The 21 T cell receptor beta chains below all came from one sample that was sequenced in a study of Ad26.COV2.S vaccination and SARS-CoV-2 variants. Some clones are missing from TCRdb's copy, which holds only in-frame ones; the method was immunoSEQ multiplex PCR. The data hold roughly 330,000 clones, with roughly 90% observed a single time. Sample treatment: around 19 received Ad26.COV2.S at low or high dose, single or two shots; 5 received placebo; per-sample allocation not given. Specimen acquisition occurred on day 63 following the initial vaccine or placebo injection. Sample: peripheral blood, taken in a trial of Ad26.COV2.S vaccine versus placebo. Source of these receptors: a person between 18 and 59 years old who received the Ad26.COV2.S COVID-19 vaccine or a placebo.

The CDR3 protein is CASSPTGQWANYGYTF. CDR3 sequence (DNA): TGTGCCAGCAGCCCAACCGGACAGTGGGCTAACTATGGCTACACCTTC. J is TRBJ1-2 and V is TRBV5-4, with a weak D call TRBD1 (6 bases). V dropped 4 bases and J dropped 0 bases, with 16 bases sitting between them. Germline V gene data show CDR1 as SGHNT and CDR2 as YYREEE (reference sequence). The CDR3 covers 16 residues.

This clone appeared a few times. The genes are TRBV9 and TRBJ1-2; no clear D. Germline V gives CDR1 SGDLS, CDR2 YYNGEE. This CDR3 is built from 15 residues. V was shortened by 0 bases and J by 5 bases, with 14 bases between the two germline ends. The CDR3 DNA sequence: TGTGCCAGCAGCGTAGAACCCACGGGTTCGTATGGCTACACCTTC. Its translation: CASSVEPTGSYGYTF. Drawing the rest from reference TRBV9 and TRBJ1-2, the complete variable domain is DSGVTQTPKHLITATGQRVTLRCSPRSGDLSVYWYQQSLDQGLQFLIQYYNGEERAKGNILERFSAQQFPDLHSELNLSSLELGDSALYFCASSVEPTGSYGYTFGSGTRLTVV.

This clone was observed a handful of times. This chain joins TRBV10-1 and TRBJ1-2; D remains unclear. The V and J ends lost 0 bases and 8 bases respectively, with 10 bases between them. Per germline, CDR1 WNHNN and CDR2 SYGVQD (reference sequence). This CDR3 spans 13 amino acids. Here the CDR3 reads CASSESGVRGYTF. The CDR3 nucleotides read TGCGCCAGCAGTGAGTCGGGTGTACGGGGCTACACCTTC.

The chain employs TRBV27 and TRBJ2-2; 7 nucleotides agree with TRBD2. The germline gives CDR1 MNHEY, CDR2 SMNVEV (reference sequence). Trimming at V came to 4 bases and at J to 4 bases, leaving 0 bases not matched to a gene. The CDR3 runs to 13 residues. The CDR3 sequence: CASSSGGTGELFF. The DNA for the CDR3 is TGTGCCAGCAGTTCGGGAGGCACCGGGGAGCTGTTTTTT.

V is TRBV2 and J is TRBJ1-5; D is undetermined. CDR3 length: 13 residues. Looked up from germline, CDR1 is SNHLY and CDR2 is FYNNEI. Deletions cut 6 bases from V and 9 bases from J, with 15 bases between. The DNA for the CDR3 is TGTGCCAGCAGAAGTGGAGGACCGGGGCCCCAGCATTTT. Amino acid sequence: CASRSGGPGPQHF.

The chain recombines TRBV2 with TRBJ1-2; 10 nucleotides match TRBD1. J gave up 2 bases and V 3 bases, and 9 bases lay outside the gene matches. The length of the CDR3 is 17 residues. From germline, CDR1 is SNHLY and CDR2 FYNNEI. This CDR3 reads CASSDGRDRGINYGYTF. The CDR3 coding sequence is TGTGCCAGCAGTGACGGGAGGGACAGGGGTATCAACTATGGCTACACCTTC. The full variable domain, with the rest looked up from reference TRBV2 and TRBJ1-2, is EPEVTQTPSHQVTQMGQEVILRCVPISNHLYFYWYRQILGQKVEFLVSFYNNEISEKSEIFDDQFSVERPDGSNFTLKIRSTKLEDSAMYFCASSDGRDRGINYGYTFGSGTRLTVV.

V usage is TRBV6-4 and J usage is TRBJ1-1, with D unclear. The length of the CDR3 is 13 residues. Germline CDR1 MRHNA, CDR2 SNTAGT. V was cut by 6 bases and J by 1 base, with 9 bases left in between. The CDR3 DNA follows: TGTGCCAGCAGAAGTATGAAGAACACTGAAGCTTTCTTT. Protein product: CASRSMKNTEAFF.

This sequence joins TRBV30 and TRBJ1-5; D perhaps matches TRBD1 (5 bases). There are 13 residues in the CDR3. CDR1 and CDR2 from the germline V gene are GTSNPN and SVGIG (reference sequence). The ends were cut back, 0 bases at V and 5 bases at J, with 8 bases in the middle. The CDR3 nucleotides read TGTGCCTGGAGTGTTCAGGGTGATCAGCCCCAGCATTTT. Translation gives CAWSVQGDQPQHF.

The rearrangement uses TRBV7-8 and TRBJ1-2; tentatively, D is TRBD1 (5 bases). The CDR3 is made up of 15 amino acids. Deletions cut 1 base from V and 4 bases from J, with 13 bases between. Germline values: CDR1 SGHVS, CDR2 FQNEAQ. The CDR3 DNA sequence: TGTGCCAGCAGCTTAGAAGGGGTGCCTTCCTATGGCTACACCTTC. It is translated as CASSLEGVPSYGYTF.

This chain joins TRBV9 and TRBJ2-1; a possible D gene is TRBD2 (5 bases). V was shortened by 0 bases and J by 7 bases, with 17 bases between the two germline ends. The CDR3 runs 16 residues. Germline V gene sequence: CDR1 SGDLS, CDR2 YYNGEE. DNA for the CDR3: TGTGCCAGCAGCGTAGGAGGGATCATATTAGCTAATGAGCAGTTCTTC. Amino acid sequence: CASSVGGIILANEQFF. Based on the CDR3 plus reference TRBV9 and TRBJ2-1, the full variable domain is DSGVTQTPKHLITATGQRVTLRCSPRSGDLSVYWYQQSLDQGLQFLIQYYNGEERAKGNILERFSAQQFPDLHSELNLSSLELGDSALYFCASSVGGIILANEQFFGPGTRLTVL.

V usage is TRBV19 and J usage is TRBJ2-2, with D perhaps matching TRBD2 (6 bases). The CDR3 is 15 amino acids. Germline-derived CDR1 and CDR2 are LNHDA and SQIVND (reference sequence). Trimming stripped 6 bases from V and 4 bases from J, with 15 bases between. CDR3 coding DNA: TGTGCCAGTAGGCCTCCGGGACTTTTCACCGGGGAGCTGTTTTTT. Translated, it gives CASRPPGLFTGELFF.

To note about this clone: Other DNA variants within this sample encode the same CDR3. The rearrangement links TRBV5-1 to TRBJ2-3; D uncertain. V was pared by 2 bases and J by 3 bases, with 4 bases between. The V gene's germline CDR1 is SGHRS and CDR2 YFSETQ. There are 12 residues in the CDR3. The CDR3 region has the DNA TGCGCCAGCAGCTTATCTACAGATACGCAGTATTTT. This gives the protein CASSLSTDTQYF.

The CDR3 DNA reads TGTGCCAGCAGCGACCCCAGAGGGATGAACACTGAAGCTTTCTTT. As protein: CASSDPRGMNTEAFF. The chain recombines TRBV7-6 with TRBJ1-1; D not resolved. V lost 5 bases and J lost 0, with 13 bases in between. The CDR3 runs to 15 residues. Germline loops: CDR1 SGHVS, CDR2 FNYEAQ.

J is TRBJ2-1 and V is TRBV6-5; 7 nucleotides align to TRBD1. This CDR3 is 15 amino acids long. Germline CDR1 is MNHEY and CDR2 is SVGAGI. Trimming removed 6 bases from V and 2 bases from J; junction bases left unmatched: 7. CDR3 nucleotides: TGTGCCAGCAGGGAGGACGGGACAGCCTACAATGAGCAGTTCTTC. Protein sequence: CASREDGTAYNEQFF.

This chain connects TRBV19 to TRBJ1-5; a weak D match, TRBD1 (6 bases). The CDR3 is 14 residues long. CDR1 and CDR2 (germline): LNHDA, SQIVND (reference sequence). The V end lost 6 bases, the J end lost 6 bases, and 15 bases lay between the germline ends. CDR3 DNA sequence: TGTGCCAGTAGCCCCCCAGGGGCCAGTCAGCCCCAGCATTTT. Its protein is CASSPPGASQPQHF.

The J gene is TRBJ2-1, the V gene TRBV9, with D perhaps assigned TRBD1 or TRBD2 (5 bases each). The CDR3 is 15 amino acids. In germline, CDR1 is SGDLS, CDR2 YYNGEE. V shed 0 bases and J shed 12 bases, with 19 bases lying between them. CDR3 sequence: CASSVAGTSVSVQFF. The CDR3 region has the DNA TGTGCCAGCAGCGTAGCGGGGACCTCCGTTTCGGTGCAGTTCTTC.

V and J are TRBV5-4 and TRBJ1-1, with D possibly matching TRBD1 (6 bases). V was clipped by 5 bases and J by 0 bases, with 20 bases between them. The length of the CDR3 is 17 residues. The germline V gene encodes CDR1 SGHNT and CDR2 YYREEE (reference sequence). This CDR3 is CASRLDLTGSLNTEAFF. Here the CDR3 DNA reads TGTGCCAGCAGATTAGATTTAACAGGGTCCTTGAACACTGAAGCTTTCTTT.

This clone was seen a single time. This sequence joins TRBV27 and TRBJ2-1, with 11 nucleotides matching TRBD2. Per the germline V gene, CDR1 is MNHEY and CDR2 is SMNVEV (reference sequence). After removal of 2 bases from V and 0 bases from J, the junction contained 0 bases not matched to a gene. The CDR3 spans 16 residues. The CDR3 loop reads CASSLTSGSSYNEQFF. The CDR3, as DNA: TGTGCCAGCAGTTTAACTAGCGGGAGCTCCTACAATGAGCAGTTCTTC.

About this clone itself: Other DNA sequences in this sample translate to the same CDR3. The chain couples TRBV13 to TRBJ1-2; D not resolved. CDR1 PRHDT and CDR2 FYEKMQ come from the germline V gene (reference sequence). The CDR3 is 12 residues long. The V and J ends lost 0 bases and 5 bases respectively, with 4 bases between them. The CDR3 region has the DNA TGTGCCAGCAGCTTAGGAGGTTATGGCTACACCTTC. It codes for CASSLGGYGYTF.

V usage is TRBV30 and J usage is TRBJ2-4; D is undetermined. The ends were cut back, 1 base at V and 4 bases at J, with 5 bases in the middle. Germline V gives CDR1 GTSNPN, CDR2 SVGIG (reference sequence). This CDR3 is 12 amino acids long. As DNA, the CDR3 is TGTGCCTGGAGTGGTGAAAAAAACATTCAGTACTTC. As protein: CAWSGEKNIQYF.

CDR3 loop: CAWIPGTATNYGYTF. The CDR3 nucleotides read TGTGCCTGGATTCCCGGGACAGCTACTAACTATGGCTACACCTTC. V and J are TRBV30 and TRBJ1-2, with TRBD1 matching over 7 bases. Germline values: CDR1 GTSNPN, CDR2 SVGIG (reference sequence). The CDR3 extends over 15 amino acids. Trimming at V came to 4 bases and at J to 0 bases, leaving 8 bases not matched to a gene. Drawing the rest from reference TRBV30 and TRBJ1-2, the complete variable domain is SQTIHQWPATLVQPVGSPLSLECTVEGTSNPNLYWYRQAAGRGLQLLFYSVGIGQISSEVPQNLSASRPQDRQFILSSKKLLLSDSGFYLCAWIPGTATNYGYTFGSGTRLTVV.